These 26 T cell receptor beta chains were all obtained from the same sample, sequenced in a study of cytomegalovirus exposure and HLA in healthy donors. Using immunoSEQ multiplex PCR, the repertoire was profiled, and TCRdb retains in-frame clones only, with some absent. The sample has some 120,000 clones; around nine tenths are singletons. Sequenced: PBMCs. Receptors were obtained from a man in his thirties or forties in good health and CMV-seronegative.

The table lists this clone with a count of one. One end of the junction varies from germline; a read error may be responsible. The chain uses TRBV10-3 and TRBJ2-6, with a weak D call TRBD2 (7 bases). The CDR3 sequence is 15 residues long. Looked up from germline, CDR1 is ENHRY and CDR2 is SYGVKD. CDR3 DNA: TGTGCCATCAGCCCCCGGCGGGGAGGGGGCAACGTCCTGACTTTC. Translating gives CAISPRRGGGNVLTF.

V is TRBV25-1 and J is TRBJ2-1; 8 nucleotides line up with TRBD2. The CDR3 runs 16 residues. Trimming at V came to 2 bases and at J to 1 base, leaving 4 bases not matched to a gene. Germline V gene data show CDR1 as MGHDK and CDR2 as SYGVNS. The CDR3 coding sequence is TGTGCCAGCAGTGAAGTTGCGGGAGGTTCCTACAATGAGCAGTTCTTC. Its protein product is CASSEVAGGSYNEQFF.

CDR3 amino acids: CASSLGRISGNTIYF. The CDR3 coding sequence is TGTGCCAGCAGCTTAGGGCGGATCTCTGGAAACACCATATATTTT. The chain has TRBV7-2 and TRBJ1-3; D is unclear. CDR3 length: 15 amino acids. V shed 1 base and J shed 0 bases, with 7 bases lying between them. The germline V gene has CDR1 SGHTA and CDR2 FQGNSA.

This clone was counted once. This chain uses TRBV27 with TRBJ2-7; 9 bases match TRBD2. Per the germline V gene, CDR1 is MNHEY and CDR2 is SMNVEV (reference sequence). With V trimmed by 5 bases and J by 3 bases, 5 bases remained unmatched. The CDR3 has 14 residues. This chain's CDR3 is CASSLAGTGYEQYF. DNA of the CDR3: TGTGCCAGCAGTCTAGCGGGAACTGGCTACGAGCAGTACTTC.

The chain combines TRBV5-1 with TRBJ2-3, with D maybe TRBD1 (6 bases). Trimming stripped 3 bases from V and 1 base from J, with 15 bases between. This CDR3 comprises 16 residues. Germline V CDR1 and CDR2: SGHRS, YFSETQ. Written as DNA, the CDR3 is TGCGCCAGCAGCTCCGGACAGAATTGGGGCACAGATACGCAGTATTTT. Translating gives CASSSGQNWGTDTQYF. The full variable domain, its missing parts supplied by reference TRBV5-1 and TRBJ2-3, is KAGVTQTPRYLIKTRGQQVTLSCSPISGHRSVSWYQQTPGQGLQFLFEYFSETQRNKGNFPGRFSGRQFSNSRSEMNVSTLELGDSALYLCASSSGQNWGTDTQYFGPGTRLTVL.

The rearrangement links TRBV5-1 to TRBJ2-7, with D possibly matching TRBD2 (6 bases). In germline, CDR1 is SGHRS, CDR2 YFSETQ. The CDR3 spans 14 residues. The V end lost 1 base, the J end lost 2 bases, and 10 bases lay between the germline ends. CDR3 sequence reads: CASSLSDYTYEQYF. For the CDR3, the DNA is TGCGCCAGCAGCTTGTCGGACTATACCTACGAGCAGTACTTC.

The chain carries TRBV4-3 and TRBJ1-5, with 9 bases fitting TRBD1. The CDR3 has 15 residues. Germline CDR1 LGHNA, CDR2 YSLEER. V shed 1 base and J 2 bases; nucleotides not matched to a gene: 0. The CDR3 region is CASSQGTGGNQPQHF. Written as DNA, the CDR3 is TGCGCCAGCAGCCAAGGGACAGGGGGCAATCAGCCCCAGCATTTT.

The genes are TRBV29-1 and TRBJ2-5; D is perhaps TRBD1 (6 bases). This CDR3 contains 12 residues. V was trimmed by 4 bases and J by 5 bases, leaving 11 bases between them. CDR1 is SQVTM, CDR2 ANQGSEA, per germline. This CDR3 reads CSVVAGDETQYF. CDR3 bases: TGCAGCGTTGTAGCAGGGGACGAGACCCAGTACTTC.

This rearrangement joins TRBV7-9 to TRBJ1-3; 8 nucleotides align to TRBD1. CDR3 length: 13 residues. Trimming at V came to 5 bases and at J to 4 bases, leaving 1 base not matched to a gene. Germline V gene sequence: CDR1 SEHNR, CDR2 FQNEAQ (reference sequence). CDR3 residues: CASSQGAGNTIYF. CDR3 coding DNA: TGTGCCAGCAGCCAGGGGGCCGGAAACACCATATATTTT.

The chain links TRBV5-1 to TRBJ1-1, with 9 bases aligning to TRBD1. This CDR3 has 19 residues. V lost 0 bases, J lost 1 base, and 13 bases stayed unmatched. Germline CDR1 reads SGHRS; CDR2 reads YFSETQ. CDR3 amino acids: CASSLAFGQGIAWNTEAFF. Here the CDR3 DNA reads TGCGCCAGCAGCTTGGCTTTTGGACAGGGGATAGCCTGGAACACTGAAGCTTTCTTT.

There are a few counts of this clone. J is TRBJ1-4 and V is TRBV27, with 7 bases that match TRBD1. V was clipped by 6 bases and J by 4 bases; unmatched bases: 8. Germline CDR1 and CDR2: MNHEY and SMNVEV (reference sequence). The CDR3 extends over 15 amino acids. Here the CDR3 reads CASRKSGGYNEKLFF. CDR3 bases: TGTGCCAGCAGAAAATCAGGGGGATATAATGAAAAACTGTTTTTT.

The rearrangement joins TRBV5-1 to TRBJ2-1; 7 nucleotides align to TRBD2. Germline lookup yields CDR1 SGHRS and CDR2 YFSETQ. The CDR3 is made up of 16 amino acids. V dropped 5 bases and J dropped 5; count of bases not matched to a gene: 13. The CDR3: CASSLLRASGNNEQFF. The CDR3 DNA follows: TGCGCCAGCAGTTTACTCCGGGCTAGCGGAAACAATGAGCAGTTCTTC. The complete variable domain, with remaining parts taken from reference TRBV5-1 and TRBJ2-1, reads KAGVTQTPRYLIKTRGQQVTLSCSPISGHRSVSWYQQTPGQGLQFLFEYFSETQRNKGNFPGRFSGRQFSNSRSEMNVSTLELGDSALYLCASSLLRASGNNEQFFGPGTRLTVL.

The rearrangement joins TRBV5-1 to TRBJ2-7; 8 nucleotides align to TRBD1. Per the germline V gene, CDR1 is SGHRS and CDR2 is YFSETQ. J gave up 4 bases and V 3 bases, and 15 bases lay outside the gene matches. The CDR3 has 17 residues. The CDR3 loop reads CASSWPSGGAEWYEQYF. CDR3 DNA sequence: TGCGCCAGCAGCTGGCCCTCAGGGGGCGCAGAGTGGTACGAGCAGTACTTC.

The chain couples TRBV6-1 to TRBJ2-7, with TRBD2 matching 7 bases. The V gene's germline CDR1 is MNHNS and CDR2 SASEGT. This CDR3 is built from 14 residues. The V segment lost 3 bases and the J segment 3 bases; nucleotides outside the gene matches: 5. The CDR3 spells CASSDEREVYEQYF. The CDR3 DNA is TGTGCCAGCAGTGATGAACGGGAGGTCTACGAGCAGTACTTC.

This clone has only one observation. The rearrangement joins TRBV5-1 to TRBJ1-1; 10 bases line up with TRBD1. Looked up from germline, CDR1 is SGHRS and CDR2 is YFSETQ. The CDR3 is 15 amino acids. After removal of 4 bases from V and 6 bases from J, the junction contained 9 bases not matched to a gene. CDR3 loop: CASSLGQGVVSEAFF. The CDR3 nucleotides read TGCGCCAGCAGCCTAGGACAGGGGGTAGTCTCTGAAGCTTTCTTT.

The J gene is TRBJ1-5, the V gene TRBV18, with TRBD1 matching 7 bases. The germline V gene has CDR1 KGHSH and CDR2 LQKENI. The CDR3 has 16 amino acids. J gave up 2 bases and V 6 bases, and 10 bases lay outside the gene matches. CDR3 in amino acids: CASSDPRDRGNQPQHF. CDR3 DNA: TGTGCCAGCTCGGATCCCCGGGACAGAGGCAATCAGCCCCAGCATTTT.

This rearrangement joins TRBV15 to TRBJ1-1; D unresolved. The CDR3 consists of 13 residues. Per germline, CDR1 LNHNV and CDR2 YYDKDF (reference sequence). Deletions cut 9 bases from V and 4 bases from J, with 15 bases between. The CDR3 is CATQTKGGTEAFF. CDR3 nucleotides: TGTGCCACTCAAACGAAGGGAGGCACTGAAGCTTTCTTT.

V usage is TRBV27 and J usage is TRBJ1-2; D gene uncertain. The CDR3 is 15 amino acids. Germline V gene lookup returns CDR1 MNHEY and CDR2 SMNVEV (reference sequence). Trimming shortened V by 0 bases and J by 0 bases, and 8 bases separated the two germline ends. CDR3 bases: TGTGCCAGCAGTTTATCGTCCAACACTAACTATGGCTACACCTTC. The encoded protein is CASSLSSNTNYGYTF.

The V call is TRBV19, the J call TRBJ2-7; TRBD1 matches 9 bases. The CDR3 totals 15 residues. The germline CDR1 and CDR2 sequences are LNHDA and SQIVND (reference sequence). The V segment lost 5 bases and the J segment 2 bases; nucleotides outside the gene matches: 7. Here the CDR3 DNA reads TGTGCCAGTAGTCCACCCGGACAGGGGACCTACGAGCAGTACTTC. This translates into CASSPPGQGTYEQYF.

The chain has TRBV4-1 and TRBJ2-1; D is perhaps TRBD1 (6 bases). V lost 8 bases and J 7 bases, leaving 15 bases between the germline ends. The CDR3 totals 13 residues. Germline V CDR1 and CDR2: MGHRA, YSYEKL. The CDR3 sequence: CASGQTFSNEQFF. For the CDR3, the DNA is TGCGCCAGCGGACAGACCTTCTCTAATGAGCAGTTCTTC.

The chain combines TRBV5-6 with TRBJ2-1; the D gene is possibly TRBD2 (6 bases). This CDR3 comprises 15 residues. From germline, CDR1 is SGHDT and CDR2 YYEEEE. Trimming shortened V by 1 base and J by 4 bases, and 12 bases separated the two germline ends. The CDR3 bases are TGTGCCAGCAGCTTGTATGCCGGGAGTTACAATGAGCAGTTCTTC. Its translation is CASSLYAGSYNEQFF.

The CDR3 coding sequence is TGTGCCAGTACCGCGACAGGGGACAAACAAGAGACCCAGTACTTC. Protein product: CASTATGDKQETQYF. This chain connects TRBV19 to TRBJ2-5; 8 bases line up with TRBD1. V trimming: 7 bases; J trimming: 2 bases; junction bases outside the gene matches: 9. CDR1 and CDR2 from the germline V gene are LNHDA and SQIVND (reference sequence). There are 15 residues in the CDR3.

This clone was recorded once. The CDR3 region is CASSVVAGEQFF. As DNA, the CDR3 is TGTGCCAGCAGCGTAGTCGCGGGTGAGCAGTTCTTC. J is TRBJ2-1 and V is TRBV9; possible D gene TRBD2, 5 bases. The germline V gene has CDR1 SGDLS and CDR2 YYNGEE. The CDR3 length is 12 residues. V lost 0 bases and J lost 9, with 7 bases in between. Full variable domain (rest looked up from reference TRBV9 and TRBJ2-1): DSGVTQTPKHLITATGQRVTLRCSPRSGDLSVYWYQQSLDQGLQFLIQYYNGEERAKGNILERFSAQQFPDLHSELNLSSLELGDSALYFCASSVVAGEQFFGPGTRLTVL.

This sequence joins TRBV9 and TRBJ2-3; 10 bases are shared with TRBD2. Per the germline V gene, CDR1 is SGDLS and CDR2 is YYNGEE. CDR3 length: 15 residues. V was clipped by 3 bases and J by 1 base; unmatched bases: 2. CDR3 coding DNA: TGTGCCAGCAGCGAGCGGGAGGGTGGCACAGATACGCAGTATTTT. Encoded protein: CASSEREGGTDTQYF.

The chain couples TRBV6-6 to TRBJ1-1; D ambiguous. The germline gives CDR1 MNHNY, CDR2 SVGAGI (reference sequence). V was clipped by 0 bases and J by 0 bases, with 5 bases between them. This CDR3 has 14 residues. The CDR3 protein is CASSYSSMNTEAFF. CDR3 coding DNA: TGTGCCAGCAGTTACTCATCCATGAACACTGAAGCTTTCTTT.

The rearrangement links TRBV7-2 to TRBJ1-5; 7 bases line up with TRBD1. Germline V gene sequence: CDR1 SGHTA, CDR2 FQGNSA. The CDR3 covers 18 residues. Trimming took 4 bases from V and 0 from J; bases not matched to a gene: 12. The DNA of the CDR3 is TGTGCCAGCAGCTCGTGGACAGGTGATTATTATAGCAATCAGCCCCAGCATTTT. It codes for CASSSWTGDYYSNQPQHF.